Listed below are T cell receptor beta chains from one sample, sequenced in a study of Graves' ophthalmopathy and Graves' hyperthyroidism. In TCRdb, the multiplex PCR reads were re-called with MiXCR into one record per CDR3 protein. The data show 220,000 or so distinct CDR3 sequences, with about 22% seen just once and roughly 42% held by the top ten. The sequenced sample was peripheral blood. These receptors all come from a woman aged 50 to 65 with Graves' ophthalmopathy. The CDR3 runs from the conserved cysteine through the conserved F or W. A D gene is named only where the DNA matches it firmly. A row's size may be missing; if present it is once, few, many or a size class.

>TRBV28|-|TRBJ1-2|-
CASSFPQGSGGYTF
TGTGCCAGCAGTTTCCCCCAGGGTTCAGGTGGCTACACCTTC
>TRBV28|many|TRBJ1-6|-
CAVRGQTNSPLHF
TGTGCCGTGCGTGGACAGACTAATTCACCCCTCCACTTT
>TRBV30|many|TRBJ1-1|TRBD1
CAWSHLLDRGPRRNTEAFF
TGTGCCTGGAGTCACCTTTTGGACAGGGGGCCTCGCCGTAACACTGAAGCTTTCTTT
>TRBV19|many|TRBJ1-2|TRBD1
CASSMPTGGYGYTF
TGTGCCAGTAGTATGCCTACAGGGGGCTATGGCTACACCTTC
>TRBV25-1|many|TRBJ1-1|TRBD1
CASSARTGGALRTEAFF
TGTGCCAGCAGTGCCAGGACAGGGGGCGCCTTGAGGACTGAAGCTTTCTTT
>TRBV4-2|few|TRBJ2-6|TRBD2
CASSPGGGSGANVLTF
TGTGCCAGCAGCCCCGGGGGGGGCTCTGGGGCCAACGTCCTGACTTTC
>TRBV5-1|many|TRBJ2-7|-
CASKPRVDYSVEQYF
TGCGCCAGCAAGCCCAGGGTCGACTACTCCGTGGAGCAGTACTTC
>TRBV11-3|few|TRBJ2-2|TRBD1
CASSLRGYNGELFF
TGTGCCAGCAGCCTCAGGGGGTATAACGGGGAGCTGTTTTTT
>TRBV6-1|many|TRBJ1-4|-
CAVSRITNEKLFF
TGTGCCGTATCTCGAATAACTAATGAAAAACTGTTTTTT
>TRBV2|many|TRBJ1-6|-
CASQPVQEGSPLHF
TGTGCCAGCCAGCCCGTGCAGGAGGGATCACCCCTCCACTTT
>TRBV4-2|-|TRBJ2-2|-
CASSQEVKRRGTGELFF
TGTGCCAGCAGCCAAGAGGTTAAACGAAGGGGCACCGGGGAGCTGTTTTTT
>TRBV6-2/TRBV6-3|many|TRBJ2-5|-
CASTLAARVDWETQYF
TGTGCCAGCACCCTAGCCGCCCGGGTTGATTGGGAGACCCAGTACTTC
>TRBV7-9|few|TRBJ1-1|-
CASSLEGGVAFF
TGTGCCAGCAGCTTAGAGGGGGGCGTAGCTTTCTTT
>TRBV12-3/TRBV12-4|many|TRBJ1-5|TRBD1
CASRQGGQGHQPQHF
TGTGCCAGCAGACAGGGGGGACAGGGACATCAGCCCCAGCATTTT
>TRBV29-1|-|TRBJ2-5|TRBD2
CSVQGLAGGNQETQYF
TGCAGCGTTCAGGGACTAGCGGGAGGGAACCAAGAGACCCAGTACTTC
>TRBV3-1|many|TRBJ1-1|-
CASSLRGVSEAFF
TGTGCCAGCAGCCTTCGAGGAGTCTCTGAAGCTTTCTTT
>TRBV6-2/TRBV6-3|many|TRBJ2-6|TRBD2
CASSYLGRAIGANVLTF
TGTGCCAGCAGTTACTTGGGGAGGGCTATCGGGGCCAACGTCCTGACTTTC
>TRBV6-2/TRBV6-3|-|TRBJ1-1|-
CASRAMGRLYTEAFF
TGTGCCAGCAGGGCAATGGGGCGGCTTTACACTGAAGCTTTCTTT
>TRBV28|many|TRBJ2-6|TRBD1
CASTPAGQGDGANVLTF
TGTGCCAGCACCCCGGCGGGACAGGGCGACGGGGCCAACGTCCTGACTTTC
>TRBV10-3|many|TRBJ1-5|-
CAIRMEPNQPQHF
TGTGCCATCAGGATGGAGCCGAATCAGCCCCAGCATTTT
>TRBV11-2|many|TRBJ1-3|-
CASSLGGATDSGNTIYF
TGTGCCAGCAGCTTAGGGGGGGCGACCGACTCTGGAAACACCATATATTTT
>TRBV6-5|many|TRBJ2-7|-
CASSYGPYEQYF
TGTGCCAGCAGTTACGGGCCATACGAGCAGTACTTC
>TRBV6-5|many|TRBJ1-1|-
CASMGGSAGESEAFF
TGTGCCAGCATGGGGGGTTCCGCGGGAGAGTCTGAAGCTTTCTTT
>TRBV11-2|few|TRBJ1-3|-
CASSSTYFSGNTIYF
TGTGCCAGCAGCTCTACATACTTCTCTGGAAACACCATATATTTT
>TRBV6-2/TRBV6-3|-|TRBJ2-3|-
CASMRRPGGTDTQYF
TGTGCCAGCATGAGGCGACCTGGAGGTACAGATACGCAGTATTTT
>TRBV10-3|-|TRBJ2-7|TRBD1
CAISVSGTGVGGQYF
TGTGCCATCAGTGTTTCCGGGACAGGGGTTGGCGGGCAGTACTTC
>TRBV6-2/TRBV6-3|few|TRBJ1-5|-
CASSGSTNQPQHF
TGTGCCAGCAGCGGCAGTACAAATCAGCCCCAGCATTTT
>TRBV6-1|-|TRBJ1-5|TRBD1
CASSPWTGGRSNQPQHF
TGTGCCAGCAGTCCATGGACAGGGGGCAGGAGCAATCAGCCCCAGCATTTT
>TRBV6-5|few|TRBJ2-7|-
CASSSYSEQYF
TGTGCCAGCAGTTCTTATAGCGAGCAGTACTTC
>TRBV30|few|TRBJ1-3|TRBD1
CAWLGGSGNTIYF
TGTGCCTGGTTAGGGGGCAGCGGAAACACCATATATTTT
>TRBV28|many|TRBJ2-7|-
CASRETGVGYEQYF
TGTGCCAGCAGGGAAACGGGAGTGGGGTACGAGCAGTACTTC
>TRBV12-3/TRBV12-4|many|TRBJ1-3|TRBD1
CASSPIRTGLSGNTIYF
TGTGCCAGCAGTCCCATTCGGACAGGACTTTCTGGAAACACCATATATTTT
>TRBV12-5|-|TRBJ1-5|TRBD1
CASGFAGTGIGQPQHF
TGTGCTAGTGGTTTTGCCGGGACAGGGATAGGTCAGCCCCAGCATTTT
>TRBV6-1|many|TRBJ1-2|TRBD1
CASSAGGLNYGYTF
TGTGCCAGCAGTGCAGGGGGCCTAAACTATGGCTACACCTTC
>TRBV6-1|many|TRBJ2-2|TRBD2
CASRPGTSGTGELFF
TGTGCCAGCAGGCCCGGGACTAGCGGGACAGGGGAGCTGTTTTTT
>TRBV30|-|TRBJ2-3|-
CAWRLAGSTETQYF
TGTGCCTGGAGACTGGCGGGGAGCACAGAAACGCAGTATTTT
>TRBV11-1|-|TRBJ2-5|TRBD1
CASSPTPTGAFVETQYF
TGTGCCAGCAGCCCGACCCCCACAGGGGCCTTCGTAGAGACCCAGTACTTC
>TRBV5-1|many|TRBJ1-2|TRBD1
CASSPGQVGYGYTF
TGCGCCAGCAGCCCAGGACAGGTGGGCTATGGCTACACCTTC
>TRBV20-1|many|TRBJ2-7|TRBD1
CSARPSGGVYEQYF
TGCAGTGCTAGACCTTCAGGGGGCGTGTACGAGCAGTACTTC
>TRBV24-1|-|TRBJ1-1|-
CATSVQTNTEASF
TGTGCCACCTCCGTACAGACGAACACTGAAGCTTCCTTT
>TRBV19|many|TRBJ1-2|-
CASSINSGPEYGYTF
TGTGCCAGTAGTATTAATTCCGGGCCGGAATATGGCTACACCTTC
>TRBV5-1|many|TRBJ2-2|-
CASSLVVPGTTGELFF
TGCGCCAGCAGCTTGGTAGTACCTGGGACCACCGGGGAGCTGTTTTTT
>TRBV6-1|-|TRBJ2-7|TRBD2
CASSAMEAGGPYEQYF
TGTGCCAGCAGTGCGATGGAAGCGGGAGGGCCCTACGAGCAGTACTTC
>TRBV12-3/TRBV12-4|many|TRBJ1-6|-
CASSLAGGNSPLHF
TGTGCCAGCAGCTTAGCGGGCGGAAATTCACCCCTCCACTTT
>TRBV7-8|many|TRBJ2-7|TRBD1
CASSPGGTGFYEQYF
TGTGCCAGCAGCCCTGGAGGGACAGGGTTCTACGAGCAGTACTTC
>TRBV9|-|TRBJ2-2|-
CASSVIAENTGELFF
TGTGCCAGCAGCGTGATAGCAGAGAACACCGGGGAGCTGTTTTTT
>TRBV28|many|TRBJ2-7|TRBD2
CASSTQTSGRIYEQYF
TGTGCCAGCAGCACCCAGACTAGCGGGAGAATCTACGAGCAGTACTTC
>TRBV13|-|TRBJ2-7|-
CASSLSTGPSYEQHF
TGTGCCAGCAGCTTAAGCACAGGACCGTCCTACGAGCAGCACTTC
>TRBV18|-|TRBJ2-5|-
CASSPIASETQYF
TGTGCCAGCTCACCAATAGCGAGTGAGACCCAGTACTTC
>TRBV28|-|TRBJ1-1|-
CASSLYPGQNTEAFF
TGTGCCAGCAGTCTGTACCCGGGACAGAACACTGAAGCTTTCTTT